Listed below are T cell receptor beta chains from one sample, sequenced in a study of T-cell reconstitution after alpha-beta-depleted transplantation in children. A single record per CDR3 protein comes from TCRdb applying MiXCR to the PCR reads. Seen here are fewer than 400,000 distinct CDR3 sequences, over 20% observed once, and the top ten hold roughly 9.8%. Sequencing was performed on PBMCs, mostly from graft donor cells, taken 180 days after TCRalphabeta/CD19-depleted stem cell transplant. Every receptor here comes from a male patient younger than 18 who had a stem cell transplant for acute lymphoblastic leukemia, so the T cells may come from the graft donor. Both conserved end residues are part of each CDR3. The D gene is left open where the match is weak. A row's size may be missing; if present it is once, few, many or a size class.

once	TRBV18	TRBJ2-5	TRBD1	CASSLAGTGARGTQYF	TGTGCCAGCTCATTAGCCGGGACAGGGGCCCGCGGGACCCAGTACTTC
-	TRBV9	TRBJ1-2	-	CASSVEPGLYGYTF	TGTGCCAGCAGCGTAGAACCGGGCCTCTATGGCTACACCTTC
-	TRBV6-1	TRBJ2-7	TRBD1	CASSEQGARWSYEQYF	TGTGCCAGCAGTGAACAGGGGGCCCGCTGGAGCTACGAGCAGTACTTC
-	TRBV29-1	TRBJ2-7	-	CSVEGISYEQYF	TGCAGCGTTGAAGGGATTTCCTACGAGCAGTACTTC
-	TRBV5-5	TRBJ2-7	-	CASSLVTGVPLISYEQYF	TGTGCCAGCAGCTTGGTGACAGGAGTCCCTCTTATCTCCTACGAGCAGTACTTC
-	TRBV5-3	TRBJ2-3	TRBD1	CARSLSWPDRDF	TGTGCCAGAAGCTTGAGTTGGCCCGACAGGGATTTT
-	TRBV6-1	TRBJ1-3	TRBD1	CASRRTGGHENTIYF	TGTGCCAGCAGGCGGACAGGGGGCCACGAGAACACCATATATTTT
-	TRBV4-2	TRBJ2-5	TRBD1	CASSPRDRGYYQETQYF	TGTGCCAGCAGCCCCCGGGACAGGGGATACTACCAAGAGACCCAGTACTTC
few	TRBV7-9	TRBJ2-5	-	CASSQEVSDQETQYF	TGTGCCAGCAGCCAAGAGGTGTCAGATCAAGAGACCCAGTACTTC
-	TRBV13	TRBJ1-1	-	CASSLSSTRAFF	TGTGCCAGCAGCTTAAGCTCTACGAGGGCTTTCTTT
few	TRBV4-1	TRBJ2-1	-	CASSQGASLSYNEQFF	TGCGCCAGCAGCCAAGGGGCCTCCCTATCCTACAATGAGCAGTTCTTC
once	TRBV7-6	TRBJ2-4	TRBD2	CASSLGGTSGSRGNIQYF	TGTGCCAGCAGCTTAGGCGGGACTAGCGGGAGTAGGGGAAACATTCAGTACTTC
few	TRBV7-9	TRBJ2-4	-	CASTSELGKNIQYF	TGTGCCAGCACCTCCGAATTAGGCAAAAACATTCAGTACTTC
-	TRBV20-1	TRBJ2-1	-	CSACRAVNEQFF	TGCAGTGCTTGCCGCGCGGTCAATGAGCAGTTCTTC
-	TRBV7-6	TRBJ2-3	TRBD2	CASSAPGTSGRGTDTQYF	TGTGCCAGCAGCGCGCCGGGGACTAGCGGGAGGGGCACAGATACGCAGTATTTT
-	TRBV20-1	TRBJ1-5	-	CSARDWGARQPQHF	TGCAGTGCTAGAGATTGGGGGGCCCGTCAGCCCCAGCATTTT
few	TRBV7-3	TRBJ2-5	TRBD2	CASSSGGQAGLELQETQYF	TGTGCCAGCAGCTCCGGTGGGCAGGCGGGACTAGAGCTCCAAGAGACCCAGTACTTC
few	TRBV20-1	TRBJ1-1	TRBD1	CSAPSLRDSEAFF	TGCAGTGCCCCGTCCCTCCGGGACAGTGAAGCTTTCTTT
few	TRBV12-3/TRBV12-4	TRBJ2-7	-	CASSGIYEQYF	TGTGCCAGCTCGGGAATCTACGAGCAGTACTTC